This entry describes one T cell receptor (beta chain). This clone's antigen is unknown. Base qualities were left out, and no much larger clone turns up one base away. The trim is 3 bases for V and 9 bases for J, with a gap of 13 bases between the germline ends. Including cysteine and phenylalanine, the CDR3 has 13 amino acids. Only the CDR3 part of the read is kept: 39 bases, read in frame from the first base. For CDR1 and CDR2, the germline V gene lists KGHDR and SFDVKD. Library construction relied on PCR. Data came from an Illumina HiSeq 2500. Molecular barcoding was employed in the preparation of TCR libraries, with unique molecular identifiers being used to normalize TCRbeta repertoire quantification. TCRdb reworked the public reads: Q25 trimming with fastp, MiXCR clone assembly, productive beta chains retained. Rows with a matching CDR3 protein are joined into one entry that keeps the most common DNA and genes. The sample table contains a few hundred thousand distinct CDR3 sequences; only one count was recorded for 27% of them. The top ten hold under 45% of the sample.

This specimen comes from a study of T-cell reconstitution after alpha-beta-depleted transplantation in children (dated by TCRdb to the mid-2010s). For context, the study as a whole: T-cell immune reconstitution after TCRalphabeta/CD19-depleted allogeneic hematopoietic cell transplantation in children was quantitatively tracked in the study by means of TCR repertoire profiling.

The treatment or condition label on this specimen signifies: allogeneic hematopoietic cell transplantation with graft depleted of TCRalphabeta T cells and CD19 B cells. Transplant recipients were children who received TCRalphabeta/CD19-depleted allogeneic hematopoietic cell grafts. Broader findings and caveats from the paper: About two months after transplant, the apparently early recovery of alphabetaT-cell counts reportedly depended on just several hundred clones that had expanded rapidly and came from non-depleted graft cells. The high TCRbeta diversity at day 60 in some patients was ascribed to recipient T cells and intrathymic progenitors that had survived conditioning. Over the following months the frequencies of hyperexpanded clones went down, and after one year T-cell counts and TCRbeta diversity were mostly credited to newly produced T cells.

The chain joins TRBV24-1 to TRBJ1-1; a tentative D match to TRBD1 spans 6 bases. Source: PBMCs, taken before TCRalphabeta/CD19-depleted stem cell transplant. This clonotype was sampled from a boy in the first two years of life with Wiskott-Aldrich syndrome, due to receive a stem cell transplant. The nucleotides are TGTGCCACCAGTGATGCCGTCACAGGGAAAGCTTTCTTT. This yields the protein CATSDAVTGKAFF.